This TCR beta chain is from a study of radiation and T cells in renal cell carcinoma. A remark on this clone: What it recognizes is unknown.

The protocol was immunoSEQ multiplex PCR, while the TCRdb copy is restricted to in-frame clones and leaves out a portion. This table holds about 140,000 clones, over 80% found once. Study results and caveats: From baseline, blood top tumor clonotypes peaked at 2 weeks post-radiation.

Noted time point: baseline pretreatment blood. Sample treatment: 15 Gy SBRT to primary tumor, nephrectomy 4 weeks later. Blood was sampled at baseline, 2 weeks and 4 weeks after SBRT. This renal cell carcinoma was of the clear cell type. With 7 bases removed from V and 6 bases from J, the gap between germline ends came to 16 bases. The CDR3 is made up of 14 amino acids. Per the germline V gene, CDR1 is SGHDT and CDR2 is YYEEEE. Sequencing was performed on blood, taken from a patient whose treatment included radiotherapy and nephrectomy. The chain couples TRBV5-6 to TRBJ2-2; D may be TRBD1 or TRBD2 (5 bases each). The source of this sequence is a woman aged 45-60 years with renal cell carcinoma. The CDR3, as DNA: TGTGCCAGCGATCGTAGGGACGGCGCCGGGGAGCTGTTTTTT. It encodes CASDRRDGAGELFF. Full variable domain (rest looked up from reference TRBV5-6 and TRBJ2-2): DAGVTQSPTHLIKTRGQQVTLRCSPKSGHDTVSWYQQALGQGPQFIFQYYEEEERQRGNFPDRFSGHQFPNYSSELNVNALLLGDSALYLCASDRRDGAGELFFGEGSRLTVL.